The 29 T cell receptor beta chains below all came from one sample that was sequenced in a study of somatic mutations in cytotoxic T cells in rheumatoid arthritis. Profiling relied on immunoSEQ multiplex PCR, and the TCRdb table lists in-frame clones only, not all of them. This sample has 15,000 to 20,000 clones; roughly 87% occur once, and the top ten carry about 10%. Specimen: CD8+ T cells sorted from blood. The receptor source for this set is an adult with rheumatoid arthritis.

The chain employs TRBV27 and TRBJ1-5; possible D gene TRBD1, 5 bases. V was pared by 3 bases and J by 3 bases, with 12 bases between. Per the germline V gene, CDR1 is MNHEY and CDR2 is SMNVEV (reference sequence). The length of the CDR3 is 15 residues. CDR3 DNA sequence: TGTGCCAGCAGTTTCCCCCGGGACTTCAATCAGCCCCAGCATTTT. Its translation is CASSFPRDFNQPQHF.

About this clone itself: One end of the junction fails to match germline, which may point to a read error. CDR3: CASSKDTGGPLSYEQYF. Here the CDR3 DNA reads TGCGCCAGCAGCAAAGACACGGGGGGGCCCCTCTCCTACGAGCAGTACTTC. The rearrangement links TRBV4-1 to TRBJ2-7, with TRBD2 matching 8 bases. The CDR3 consists of 17 residues. Looked up from germline, CDR1 is MGHRA and CDR2 is YSYEKL.

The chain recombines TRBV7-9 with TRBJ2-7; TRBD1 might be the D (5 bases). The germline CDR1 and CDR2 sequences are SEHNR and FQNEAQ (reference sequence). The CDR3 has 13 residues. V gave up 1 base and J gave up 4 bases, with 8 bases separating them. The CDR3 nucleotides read TGTGCCAGCAGCTTAGTCCCAGGGTACGAGCAGTACTTC. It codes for CASSLVPGYEQYF. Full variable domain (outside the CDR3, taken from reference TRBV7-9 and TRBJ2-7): DTGVSQNPRHKITKRGQNVTFRCDPISEHNRLYWYRQTLGQGPEFLTYFQNEAQLEKSRLLSDRFSAERPKGSFSTLEIQRTEQGDSAMYLCASSLVPGYEQYFGPGTRLTVT.

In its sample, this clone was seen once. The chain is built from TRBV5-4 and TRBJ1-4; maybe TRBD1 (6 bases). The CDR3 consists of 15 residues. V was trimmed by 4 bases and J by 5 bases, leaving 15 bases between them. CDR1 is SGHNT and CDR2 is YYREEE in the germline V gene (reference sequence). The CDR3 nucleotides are TGTGCCAGCAGCACCGGACAGCGAGGAAATGAAAAACTGTTTTTT. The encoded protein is CASSTGQRGNEKLFF.

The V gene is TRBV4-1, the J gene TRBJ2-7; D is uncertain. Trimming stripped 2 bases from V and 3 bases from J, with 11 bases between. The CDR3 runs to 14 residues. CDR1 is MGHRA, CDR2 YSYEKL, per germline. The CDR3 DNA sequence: TGCGCCAGCAGCCAAAAAGCGTTCAGCTACGAGCAGTACTTC. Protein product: CASSQKAFSYEQYF.

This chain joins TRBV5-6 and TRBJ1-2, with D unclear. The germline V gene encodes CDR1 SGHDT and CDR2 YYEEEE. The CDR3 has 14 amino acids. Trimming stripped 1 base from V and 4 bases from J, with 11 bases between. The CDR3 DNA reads TGTGCCAGCAGCTTGTCGGAGCGGATCTATGGCTACACCTTC. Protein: CASSLSERIYGYTF.

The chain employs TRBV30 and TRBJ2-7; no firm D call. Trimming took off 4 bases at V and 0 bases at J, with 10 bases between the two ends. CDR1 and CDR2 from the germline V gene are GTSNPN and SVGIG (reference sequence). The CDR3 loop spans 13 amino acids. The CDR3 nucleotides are TGTGCCTGGAAATTCCAATTCTCCTACGAGCAGTACTTC. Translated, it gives CAWKFQFSYEQYF.

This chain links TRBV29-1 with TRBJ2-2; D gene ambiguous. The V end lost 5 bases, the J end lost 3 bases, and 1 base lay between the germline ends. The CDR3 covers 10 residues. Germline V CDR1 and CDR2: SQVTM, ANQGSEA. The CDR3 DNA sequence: TGCAGCGTTTACACCGGGGAGCTGTTTTTT. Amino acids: CSVYTGELFF.

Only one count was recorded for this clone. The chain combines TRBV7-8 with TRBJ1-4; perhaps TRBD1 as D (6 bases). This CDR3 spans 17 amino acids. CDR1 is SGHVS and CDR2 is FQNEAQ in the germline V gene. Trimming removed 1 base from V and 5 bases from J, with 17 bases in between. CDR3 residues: CASSLGPSGGANEKLFF. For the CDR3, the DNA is TGTGCCAGCAGCTTAGGACCTTCGGGGGGCGCAAATGAAAAACTGTTTTTT. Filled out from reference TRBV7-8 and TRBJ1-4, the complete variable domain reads GAGVSQSPRYKVAKRGQDVALRCDPISGHVSLFWYQQALGQGPEFLTYFQNEAQLDKSGLPSDRFFAERPEGSVSTLKIQRTQQEDSAVYLCASSLGPSGGANEKLFFGSGTQLSVL.

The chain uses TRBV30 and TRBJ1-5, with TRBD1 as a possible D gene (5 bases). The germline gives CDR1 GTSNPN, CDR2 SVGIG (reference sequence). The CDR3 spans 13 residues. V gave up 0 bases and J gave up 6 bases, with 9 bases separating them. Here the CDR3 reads CAWSVEGLQPQHF. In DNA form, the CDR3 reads TGTGCCTGGAGTGTCGAGGGGCTTCAGCCCCAGCATTTT.

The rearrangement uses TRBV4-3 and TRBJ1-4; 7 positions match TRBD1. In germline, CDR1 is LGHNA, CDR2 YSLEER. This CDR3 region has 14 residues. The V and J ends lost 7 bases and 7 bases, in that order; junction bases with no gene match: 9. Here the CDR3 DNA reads TGCGCCAGCACCAAAGAAAGGGGGCCTGAAAAACTGTTTTTT. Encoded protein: CASTKERGPEKLFF.

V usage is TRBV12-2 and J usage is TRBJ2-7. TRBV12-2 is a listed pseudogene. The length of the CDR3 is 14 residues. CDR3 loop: CASPINSGADEQYF. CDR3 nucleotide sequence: TGTGCAAGTCCCATAAACTCGGGGGCTGACGAGCAGTACTTC.

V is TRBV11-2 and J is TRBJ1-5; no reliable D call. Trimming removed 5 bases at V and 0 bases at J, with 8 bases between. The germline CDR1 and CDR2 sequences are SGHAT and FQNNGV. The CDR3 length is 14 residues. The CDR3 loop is CASSMGSSNQPQHF. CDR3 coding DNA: TGTGCCAGCAGCATGGGCAGTAGCAATCAGCCCCAGCATTTT.

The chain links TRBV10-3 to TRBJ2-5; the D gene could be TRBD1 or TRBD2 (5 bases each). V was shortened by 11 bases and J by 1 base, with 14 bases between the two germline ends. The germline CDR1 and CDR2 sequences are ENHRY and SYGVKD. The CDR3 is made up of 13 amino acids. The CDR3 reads CAAWDGLQETQYF. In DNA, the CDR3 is TGTGCCGCTTGGGACGGACTCCAAGAGACCCAGTACTTC.

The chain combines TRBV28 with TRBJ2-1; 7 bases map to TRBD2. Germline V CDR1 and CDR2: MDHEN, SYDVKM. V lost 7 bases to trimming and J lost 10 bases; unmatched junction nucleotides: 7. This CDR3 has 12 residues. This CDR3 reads CASTLWGGEQFF. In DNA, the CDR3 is TGTGCCAGCACCCTCTGGGGAGGGGAGCAGTTCTTC.

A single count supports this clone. The CDR3 sequence: CASKLDPGLHQPQHF. In DNA form, the CDR3 reads TGTGCCAGCAAACTAGACCCCGGACTCCATCAGCCCCAGCATTTT. This chain connects TRBV5-5 to TRBJ1-5, with D unresolved. V was clipped by 6 bases and J by 5 bases, with 18 bases between them. Germline CDR1 is SGHKS and CDR2 is YYEKEE (reference sequence). This CDR3 contains 15 residues.

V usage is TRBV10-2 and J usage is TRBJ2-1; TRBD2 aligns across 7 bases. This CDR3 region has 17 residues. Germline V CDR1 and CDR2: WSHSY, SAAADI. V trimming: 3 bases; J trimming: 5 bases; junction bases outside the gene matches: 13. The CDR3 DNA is TGCGCCAGCAGTGATCACCTCAGGGCGGGAGACGACAATGAGCAGTTCTTC. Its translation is CASSDHLRAGDDNEQFF.

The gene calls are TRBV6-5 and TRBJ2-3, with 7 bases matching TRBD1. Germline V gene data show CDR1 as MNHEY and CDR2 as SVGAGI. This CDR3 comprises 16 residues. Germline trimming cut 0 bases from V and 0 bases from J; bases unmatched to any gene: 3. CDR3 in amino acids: CASSYSWTGSTDTQYF. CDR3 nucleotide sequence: TGTGCCAGCAGTTACTCGTGGACAGGAAGCACAGATACGCAGTATTTT.

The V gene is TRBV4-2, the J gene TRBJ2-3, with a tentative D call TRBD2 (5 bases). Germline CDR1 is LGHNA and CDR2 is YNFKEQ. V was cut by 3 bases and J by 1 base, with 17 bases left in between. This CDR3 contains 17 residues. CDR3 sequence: CASSQFQTDYRTDTQYF. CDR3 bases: TGTGCCAGCAGCCAGTTCCAGACCGACTACCGCACAGATACGCAGTATTTT.

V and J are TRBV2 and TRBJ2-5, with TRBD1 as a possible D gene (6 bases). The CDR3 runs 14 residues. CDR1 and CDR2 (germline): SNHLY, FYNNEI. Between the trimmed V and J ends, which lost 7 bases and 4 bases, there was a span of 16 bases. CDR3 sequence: CASIDNTGSETQYF. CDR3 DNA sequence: TGTGCCAGCATTGACAATACAGGGTCAGAGACCCAGTACTTC.

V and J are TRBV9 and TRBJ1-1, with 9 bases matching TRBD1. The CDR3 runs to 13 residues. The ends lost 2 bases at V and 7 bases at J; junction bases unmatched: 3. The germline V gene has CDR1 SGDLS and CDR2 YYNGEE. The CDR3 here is CASSVGQGDEAFF. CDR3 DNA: TGTGCCAGCAGCGTGGGACAGGGAGATGAAGCTTTCTTT.

DNA of the CDR3: TGTGCCAGCCTAACGAACACCGGGGAGCTGTTTTTT. Translating gives CASLTNTGELFF. This rearrangement joins TRBV2 to TRBJ2-2; D gene unclear. Deletions cut 8 bases from V and 0 bases from J, with 4 bases between. Germline lookup yields CDR1 SNHLY and CDR2 FYNNEI. The CDR3 contains 12 residues.

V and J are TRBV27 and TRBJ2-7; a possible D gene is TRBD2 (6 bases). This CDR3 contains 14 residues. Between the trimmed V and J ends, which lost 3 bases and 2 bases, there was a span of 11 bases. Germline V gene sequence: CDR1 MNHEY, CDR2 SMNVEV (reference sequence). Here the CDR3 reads CASSFGTATYEQYF. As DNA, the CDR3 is TGTGCCAGCAGTTTCGGGACTGCTACCTACGAGCAGTACTTC.

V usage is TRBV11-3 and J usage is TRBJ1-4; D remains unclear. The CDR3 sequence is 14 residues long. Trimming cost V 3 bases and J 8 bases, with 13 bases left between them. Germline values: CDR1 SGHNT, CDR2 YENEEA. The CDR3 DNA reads TGTGCCAGCAGCTTTGTCGGCGAGCGGGAAAAACTGTTTTTT. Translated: CASSFVGEREKLFF. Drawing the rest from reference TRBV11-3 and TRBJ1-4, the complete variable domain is EAGVVQSPRYKIIEKKQPVAFWCNPISGHNTLYWYLQNLGQGPELLIRYENEEAVDDSQLPKDRFSAERLKGVDSTLKIQPAELGDSAVYLCASSFVGEREKLFFGSGTQLSVL.

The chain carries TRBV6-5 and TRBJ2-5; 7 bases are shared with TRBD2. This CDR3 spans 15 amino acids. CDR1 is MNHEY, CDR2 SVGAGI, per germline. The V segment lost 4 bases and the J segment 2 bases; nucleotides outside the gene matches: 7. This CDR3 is CASSWASGVQETQYF. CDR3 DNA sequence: TGTGCCAGCAGTTGGGCTAGCGGTGTACAAGAGACCCAGTACTTC.

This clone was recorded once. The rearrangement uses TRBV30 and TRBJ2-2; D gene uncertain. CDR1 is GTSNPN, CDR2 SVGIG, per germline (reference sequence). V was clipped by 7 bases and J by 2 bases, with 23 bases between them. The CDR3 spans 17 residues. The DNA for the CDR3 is TGTGCCTACCTCGGACGGACGGATGATCTCAACACCGGGGAGCTGTTTTTT. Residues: CAYLGRTDDLNTGELFF.

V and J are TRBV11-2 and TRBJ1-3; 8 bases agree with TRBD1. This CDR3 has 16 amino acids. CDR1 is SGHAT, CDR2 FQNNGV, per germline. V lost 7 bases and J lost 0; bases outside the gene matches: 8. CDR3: CASTPDRGLSGNTIYF. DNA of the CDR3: TGTGCCAGCACCCCTGACAGGGGCCTCTCTGGAAACACCATATATTTT.

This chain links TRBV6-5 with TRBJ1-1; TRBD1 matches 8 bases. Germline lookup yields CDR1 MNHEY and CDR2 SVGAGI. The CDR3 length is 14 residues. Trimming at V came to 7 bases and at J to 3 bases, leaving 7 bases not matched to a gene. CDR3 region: CASNPNRGDTEAFF. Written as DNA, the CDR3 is TGTGCCAGCAATCCAAACAGGGGGGACACTGAAGCTTTCTTT.

The CDR3 loop is CASSEGAGRDYGYTF. CDR3 sequence (DNA): TGTGCCAGCAGTGAGGGGGCAGGGAGGGACTATGGCTACACCTTC. The chain employs TRBV2 and TRBJ1-2; D possibly corresponds to TRBD1 (6 bases). Trimming shortened V by 3 bases and J by 3 bases, and 14 bases separated the two germline ends. The CDR3 contains 15 residues. Per germline, CDR1 SNHLY and CDR2 FYNNEI.